This T cell receptor beta chain was sequenced in a study of CD8+CD57+ T cells in acquired aplastic anemia. The TCR beta profiling, which covered VDJ combination and CDR3 sequence, was carried out using genomic DNA as the template. TCRdb re-called the reads with MiXCR, one entry per CDR3 protein. This table holds 260,000 or so distinct CDR3 sequences, around 43% found once. In this sample, this clonotype turned up many times. Patients sequenced had flow cytometry evidence of CD8+CD57+ cell expansion. Germline CDR1 reads SEHNR; CDR2 reads FQNEAQ (reference sequence). V was clipped by 1 base and J by 2 bases, with 12 bases between them. The CDR3 extends over 16 amino acids.

Sequenced input: sorted CD4+, CD8+, or CD8+CD57+ T cells (not recorded which) from PBMCs. This sequence joins TRBV7-9 and TRBJ2-1; D is possibly TRBD1 (6 bases). The source is a human donor with aplastic anemia. The CDR3 sequence: CASSLERTDPYNEQFF. The CDR3 DNA reads as TGTGCCAGCAGCTTAGAAAGGACAGATCCCTACAATGAGCAGTTCTTC. The full variable domain, rest sourced from reference TRBV7-9 and TRBJ2-1, is DTGVSQNPRHKITKRGQNVTFRCDPISEHNRLYWYRQTLGQGPEFLTYFQNEAQLEKSRLLSDRFSAERPKGSFSTLEIQRTEQGDSAMYLCASSLERTDPYNEQFFGPGTRLTVL.